This T cell receptor (beta chain) was obtained from a study of Ad26.COV2.S vaccination and SARS-CoV-2 variants. V shed 8 bases and J shed 1 base, with 8 bases lying between them. CDR1 is GTSNPN and CDR2 is SVGIG in the germline V gene (reference sequence). This CDR3 comprises 11 residues. Clones were sequenced by immunoSEQ multiplex PCR, and TCRdb holds only the in-frame ones, with some missing. The data contain roughly 500,000 clones, roughly 89% of them singletons. This sample's treatment: roughly 20 received Ad26.COV2.S at low or high dose, single or two shots; a few received placebo; per-sample allocation not given. It was on day 63 after the first vaccine or placebo injection that samples were taken.

V and J are TRBV30 and TRBJ1-1; the D is unclear. The TCR sequence derives from a person between 18 and 65 years old who received the Ad26.COV2.S COVID-19 vaccine or a placebo. This material consisted of peripheral blood, taken in a trial of Ad26.COV2.S vaccine versus placebo. Written as DNA, the CDR3 is TGTGCCGTACAGACGAACACTGAAGCTTTCTTT. Its protein is CAVQTNTEAFF.